Below, 4 T cell receptor beta chains from the same sample are listed, as sequenced in a study of T cell repertoires in cytomegalovirus infection. MiXCR, applied by TCRdb to the reads, yields one record per CDR3 protein. The table records 740,000 or so distinct CDR3 sequences, under 40% of them present only once. Sequences were obtained from PBMCs. The origin of the receptors is a human donor in good health (CMV status not recorded). Some clones in this sample may be carry-over from other donors' samples.

This clonotype has at least ten counts. The J gene is TRBJ2-1, the V gene TRBV7-8; TRBD1 matches at 10 bases. CDR1 and CDR2 (germline): SGHVS, FQNEAQ. J was trimmed by 10 bases and V by 5 bases; bases with no gene match: 8. The CDR3 spans 14 residues. The CDR3 DNA reads TGTGCCAGCAGCCGTCAGACAGGGGGCCAGGAGCAGTTCTTC. Translation gives CASSRQTGGQEQFF. The whole variable domain, filled in from reference TRBV7-8 and TRBJ2-1, reads GAGVSQSPRYKVAKRGQDVALRCDPISGHVSLFWYQQALGQGPEFLTYFQNEAQLDKSGLPSDRFFAERPEGSVSTLKIQRTQQEDSAVYLCASSRQTGGQEQFFGPGTRLTVL.

This clonotype was counted between two and nine times. The CDR3 coding sequence is TGTGCCAGCAGCTTGGAGTTAGGGAACACTGAAGCTTTCTTT. It translates to CASSLELGNTEAFF. The chain links TRBV5-4 to TRBJ1-1; no definite D call. CDR1 and CDR2 from the germline V gene are SGHNT and YYREEE (reference sequence). This CDR3 has 14 amino acids. Trimming took off 0 bases at V and 1 base at J, with 7 bases between the two ends. The variable domain in full, completed from reference TRBV5-4 and TRBJ1-1, reads ETGVTQSPTHLIKTRGQQVTLRCSSQSGHNTVSWYQQALGQGPQFIFQYYREEENGRGNFPPRFSGLQFPNYSSELNVNALELDDSALYLCASSLELGNTEAFFGQGTRLTVV.

V usage is TRBV28 and J usage is TRBJ1-3; 8 bases map to TRBD1. The CDR3 runs 15 residues. CDR1 is MDHEN, CDR2 SYDVKM, per germline. After removal of 8 bases from V and 5 bases from J, the junction contained 11 bases not matched to a gene. CDR3 sequence: CASLPRGLWRNTIYF. CDR3 sequence (DNA): TGTGCCAGCCTACCCAGGGGGCTTTGGAGAAACACCATATATTTT.

The chain has TRBV19 and TRBJ1-6; D might be TRBD1 (6 bases). This CDR3 is built from 17 residues. Between the trimmed V and J ends, which lost 7 bases and 6 bases, there was a span of 22 bases. Germline CDR1 LNHDA, CDR2 SQIVND (reference sequence). Here the CDR3 reads CASNSLQGMLINSPLHF. CDR3 nucleotides: TGTGCCAGTAACAGCCTTCAGGGGATGTTAATTAATTCACCCCTCCACTTT.